This TCR beta chain stems from a study of T cell repertoires in cytomegalovirus infection. Turning to the study itself: In the study, CMV epitopes included recently identified HLA-C-restricted and well-studied HLA-B-restricted ones. Based on public TCR beta signatures, there were indications of CMV infection and of a matching HLA type.

General study findings and limits: HLA-C-restricted CMV clonotypes gave the most frequent clonotype in two of eight donors.

TCRdb re-derived calls from the reads in MiXCR, one entry per CDR3 protein. The sample yields 150,000 to 200,000 distinct CDR3 sequences, 20% to 25% seen once. In its sample, this clonotype was seen a few times. What it recognizes is unknown. Germline V gives CDR1 SEHNR, CDR2 FQNEAQ (reference sequence). The ends lost 5 bases at V and 3 bases at J; junction bases unmatched: 11. This CDR3 region has 16 residues. The chain has TRBV7-9 and TRBJ2-5, with 8 bases aligning to TRBD1. The sequences come from CD8+ T cells from cultured PBMCs, collected from culture after CMV antigen stimulation. The receptor was derived from a human donor in good health (CMV status not recorded). Some clones in this sample may be carry-over from other donors' samples. CDR3 nucleotides: TGTGCCAGCAGCACCGACAGGGGAACGGACGAAGAGACCCAGTACTTC. Its translation is CASSTDRGTDEETQYF.